This TCR beta chain was sequenced during a study of prognosis after radiotherapy for stage I lung cancer. The overall study: Of the enrolled patients, 11 to 15 had newly diagnosed primary stage I lung tumors, while a few had oligometastatic NSCLC following surgical resection of the primary tumor. Notes on the study in general: Patients developing distant metastases showed lower Shannon entropy after stereotactic body radiation therapy.

Amplicons of TCR beta CDR3 were generated from genomic DNA by two-round multiplex PCR. With primers specific to each TRBV and TRBJ gene, the first-round PCR was performed. In the second PCR round, amplification relied on universal primers. TCRdb fed the multiplex PCR reads into MiXCR, producing one record per CDR3 protein. Of about 15,000 distinct CDR3 sequences detected, approximately 45% appear once; the ten largest clones hold about 43%. This clonotype was seen repeatedly, ten times or more. Its antigen is still unknown. CDR3 length equals 12 residues. The germline CDR1 and CDR2 sequences are SEHNR and FQNEAQ (reference sequence). Trimming took off 8 bases at V and 1 base at J, with 9 bases between the two ends.

This TCR was recovered from a donor aged 50 or older with non-small cell lung cancer. The material was PBMCs, obtained before or after stereotactic body radiation therapy (not recorded which). The rearrangement uses TRBV7-9 and TRBJ2-7; TRBD1 or TRBD2 may be the D gene (5 bases each). The CDR3 DNA sequence: TGTGCCAGCGGGGACGGGTCCTACGAGCAGTACTTC. This encodes CASGDGSYEQYF.